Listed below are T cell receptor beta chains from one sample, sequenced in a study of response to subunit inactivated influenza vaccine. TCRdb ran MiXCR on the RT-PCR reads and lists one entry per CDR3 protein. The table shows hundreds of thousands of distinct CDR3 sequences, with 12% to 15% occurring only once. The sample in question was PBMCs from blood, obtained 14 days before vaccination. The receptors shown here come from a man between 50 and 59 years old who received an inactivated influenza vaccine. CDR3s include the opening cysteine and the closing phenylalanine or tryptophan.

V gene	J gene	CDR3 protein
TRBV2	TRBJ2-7	CAMLGDRGFYEQYF
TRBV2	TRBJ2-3	CASKLDRASSTDTQYF
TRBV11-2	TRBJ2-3	CASSLVWQGGSSGTDTQYF
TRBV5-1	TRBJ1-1	CASSFATFAGTAGPMNTEAFF
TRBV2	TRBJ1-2	CASSRVRGGYTF
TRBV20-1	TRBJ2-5	CSARGQVGFLETQYF
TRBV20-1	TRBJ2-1	CSARDLAGFSYNEQFF
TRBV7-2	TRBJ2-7	CASSPTGLGMGEQYF
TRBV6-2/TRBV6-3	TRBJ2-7	CASRGQRPLPGTYEQYF
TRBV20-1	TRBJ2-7	CSAETGFKDEQYF
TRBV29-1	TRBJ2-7	CSISVGGTGNEQYF
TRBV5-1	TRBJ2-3	CASSLGDRITDTQYF
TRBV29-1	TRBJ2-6	CSVVGHSGANVLTF